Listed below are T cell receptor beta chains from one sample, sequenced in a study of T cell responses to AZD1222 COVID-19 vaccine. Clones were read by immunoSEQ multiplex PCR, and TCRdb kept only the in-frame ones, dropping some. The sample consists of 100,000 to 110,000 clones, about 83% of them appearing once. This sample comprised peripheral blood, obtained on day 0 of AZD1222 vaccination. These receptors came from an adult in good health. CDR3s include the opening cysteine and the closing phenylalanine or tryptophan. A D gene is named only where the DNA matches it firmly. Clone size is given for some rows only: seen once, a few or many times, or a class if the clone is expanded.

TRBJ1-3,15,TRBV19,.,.,TGTGCCAGTACCGCCGCTTGGGGGGATCGGAACACCATATATTTT,CASTAAWGDRNTIYF
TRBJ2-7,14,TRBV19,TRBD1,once,TGTGCCAGTAGTTTCTTGACAGGGGCGAAGGAGCAGTACTTC,CASSFLTGAKEQYF
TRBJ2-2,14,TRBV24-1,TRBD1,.,TGTGCCACCAGTAGGACAGGGGGGAGCGGGGAGCTGTTTTTT,CATSRTGGSGELFF
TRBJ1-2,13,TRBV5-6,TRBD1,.,TGTGCCAGCAGCCCGGGACAGAACTATGGCTACACCTTC,CASSPGQNYGYTF
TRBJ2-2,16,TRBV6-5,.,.,TGTGCCAGCAGTTACTCGGCAGGGGAGGTCTTCGGGGAGCTGTTTTTT,CASSYSAGEVFGELFF
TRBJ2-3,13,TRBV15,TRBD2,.,TGTGCCACCACCTCTCGGGGGGTAGATACGCAGTATTTT,CATTSRGVDTQYF
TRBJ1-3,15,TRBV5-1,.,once,TGCGCCAGCAAAACCGGGCCGAACTCTGGAAACACCATATATTTT,CASKTGPNSGNTIYF
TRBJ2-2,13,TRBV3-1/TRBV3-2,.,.,TGTGCCAGCAGCCGACGGGGGTCTGGGGAGCTGTTTTTT,CASSRRGSGELFF
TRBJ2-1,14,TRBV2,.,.,TGTGCCAGCAGTGACGGCGGGGACTACAATGAGCAGTTCTTC,CASSDGGDYNEQFF
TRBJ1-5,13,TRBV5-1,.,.,TGCGCCAGCAGCTTGTCACCGCATCAGCCCCAGCATTTT,CASSLSPHQPQHF
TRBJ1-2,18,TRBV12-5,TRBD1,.,TGTGCTAGTGGGAATACCGGGACAGGGTTCCCCTTGGGGTATGGCTACACCTTC,CASGNTGTGFPLGYGYTF
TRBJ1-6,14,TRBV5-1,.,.,TGCGCCAGCAGCGGGGAAGCGGGGAATTCACCCCTCCACTTT,CASSGEAGNSPLHF
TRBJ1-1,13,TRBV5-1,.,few,TGCGCCAGCAGCTTGGTATCTCTCGCTGAAGCTTTCTTT,CASSLVSLAEAFF
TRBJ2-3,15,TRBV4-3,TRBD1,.,TGCGCCAGCAGCCCCAGGGGGCAGGGTTCAGATACGCAGTATTTT,CASSPRGQGSDTQYF
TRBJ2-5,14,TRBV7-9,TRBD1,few,TGTGCCAGCAGCCAGGGGGCACTTTCAGAGACCCAGTACTTC,CASSQGALSETQYF
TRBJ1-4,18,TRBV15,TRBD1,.,TGTGCCACCAGCAGAGTGTATTTAGGACAGGGGGACCTGGACAAACTGTTTTTT,CATSRVYLGQGDLDKLFF
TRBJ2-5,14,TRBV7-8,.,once,TGTGCCAGCAGCTTAGATCTCTTCCAAGAGATCCAGTACTTC,CASSLDLFQEIQYF
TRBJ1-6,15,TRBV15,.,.,TGTGCCACCAGGAGACAGAGCTCCTATAATTCACCCCTCCACTTT,CATRRQSSYNSPLHF
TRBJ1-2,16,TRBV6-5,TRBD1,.,TGTGCCAGCAGTTCCGGGACAGGGGTAGAAAACTATGGCTACACCTTC,CASSSGTGVENYGYTF
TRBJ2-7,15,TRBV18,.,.,TGTGCCAGCTCACCACCGACGAGGGGGGCCCACGAGCAGTACTTC,CASSPPTRGAHEQYF
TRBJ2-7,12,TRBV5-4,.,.,TGTGCCAGCAGCTTTCCCGGGTACGAGCAGTACTTC,CASSFPGYEQYF
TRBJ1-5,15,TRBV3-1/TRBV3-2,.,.,TGTGCCAGCAGCCAAGATCGGGATCTAACTCAGCCCCAGCATTTT,CASSQDRDLTQPQHF
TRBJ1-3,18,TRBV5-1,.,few,TGCGCCAGCAGCGTCAGGCTTGTCGGGGTGTACTTCAAAAACACCATATATTTT,CASSVRLVGVYFKNTIYF
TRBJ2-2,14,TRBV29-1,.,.,TGCACCTTCGAAGGCGGAGTGAACACCGGGGAGCTGTTTTTT,CTFEGGVNTGELFF
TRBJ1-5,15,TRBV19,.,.,TGTGCCAGTAGCCACCCAGGTAATTGGAATCAGCCCCAGCATTTT,CASSHPGNWNQPQHF
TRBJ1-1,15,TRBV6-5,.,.,TGTGCCAGCAGTTACGATAACAGGGCGACCACTGAAGCTTTCTTT,CASSYDNRATTEAFF
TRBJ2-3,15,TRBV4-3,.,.,TGCGCCAGCAGCCAAGATCAGGACCCCCTGGATACGCAGTATTTT,CASSQDQDPLDTQYF
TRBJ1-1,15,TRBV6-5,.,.,TGTGCCAGCAGTTTTTCCCTGACAGGGAACACTGAAGCTTTCTTT,CASSFSLTGNTEAFF
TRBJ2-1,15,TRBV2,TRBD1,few,TGTGCCAGCAGTGGGGGGACAGGGGGAAGAGGTGAGCAGTTCTTC,CASSGGTGGRGEQFF
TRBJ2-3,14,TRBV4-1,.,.,TGCGCCAGCAAGGTAACGCGTTTGTCAGATACGCAGTATTTT,CASKVTRLSDTQYF
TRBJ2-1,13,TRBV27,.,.,TGTGCCAGCAAGCCCGGGTTAGACAATGAGCAGTTCTTC,CASKPGLDNEQFF
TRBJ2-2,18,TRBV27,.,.,TGTGCCAGCAGTTTGATAGGGGTTTTCTTTTCGGGGACCGGGGAGCTGTTTTTT,CASSLIGVFFSGTGELFF
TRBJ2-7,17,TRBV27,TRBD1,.,TGTGCCAGCAGTTCCCCTGCATGGACAGGGGGCGCGTACGAGCAGTACTTC,CASSSPAWTGGAYEQYF
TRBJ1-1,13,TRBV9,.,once,TGTGCCAGCAACCCGCAGGGAAACACTGAAGCTTTCTTT,CASNPQGNTEAFF
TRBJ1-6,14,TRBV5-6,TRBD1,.,TGTGCCAGCAGCCGGACAGGGGATAATTCACCCCTCCACTTT,CASSRTGDNSPLHF
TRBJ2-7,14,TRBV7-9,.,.,TGTGCCAGCAGCACCGGGACACTTACCTACGAGCAGTACTTC,CASSTGTLTYEQYF
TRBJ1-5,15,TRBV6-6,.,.,TGTGCCAGCAGTCAGCCTTATAGTAGCAATCAGCCCCAGCATTTT,CASSQPYSSNQPQHF
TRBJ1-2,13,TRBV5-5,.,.,TGTGCCAGCAGCTTAGACGGAAACTATGGCTACACCTTC,CASSLDGNYGYTF
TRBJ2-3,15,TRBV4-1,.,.,TGCGCCAGCAGCTGGGACTCGGTGCGAACAGATACGCAGTATTTT,CASSWDSVRTDTQYF
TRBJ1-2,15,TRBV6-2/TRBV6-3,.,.,TGTGCCAGCAGTTACGACGGAGCCACGCTAGTTGGCTACACCTTC,CASSYDGATLVGYTF
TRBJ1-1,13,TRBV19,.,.,TGTGCCAGTACTAGGTTGACGAACACTGAAGCTTTCTTT,CASTRLTNTEAFF
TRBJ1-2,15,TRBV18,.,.,TGTGCCAGCTCACCATCGCAGGCCCTAGGGTATGGCTACACCTTC,CASSPSQALGYGYTF
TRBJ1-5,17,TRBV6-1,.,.,TGTGCCAGCACTGACCGCCGCGGGACGCTCGGACGTCAGCCCCAGCATTTT,CASTDRRGTLGRQPQHF
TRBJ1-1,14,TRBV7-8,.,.,TGTGCCAGCAGCAGACAGGTTGGAGGCACTGAAGCTTTCTTT,CASSRQVGGTEAFF
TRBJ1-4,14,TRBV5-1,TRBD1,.,TGCGCCAGCAGCGCGGACAGGGGAGGCGAAAAACTGTTTTTT,CASSADRGGEKLFF
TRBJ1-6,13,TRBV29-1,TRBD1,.,TGCAGCGTTGGGGGGACAGGGAATTCACCCCTCCACTTT,CSVGGTGNSPLHF